This is a list of T cell receptor beta chains from one sample in a study of graft-versus-host responses after intestinal transplantation. For these receptors, no antigen is known. TCRdb keeps only in-frame clones here, not all; method: immunoSEQ multiplex PCR. The repertoire holds approximately 88,000 clones, with roughly 90% as singletons. Here the sequenced sample was unstimulated CD4+ T cells sorted from spleen or lymph node cells, taken before intestinal transplant. These receptors all stem from a human donor who received an intestinal transplant. CDR3s include the opening cysteine and the closing phenylalanine or tryptophan. A D gene is named only where the DNA matches it firmly. Rows give clone size only sometimes, using once, few, many, or a class for an expanded clone.

J gene,clone size,D gene,V gene,CDR3 protein,CDR3 DNA
TRBJ2-1,-,TRBD2,TRBV7-3,CASSLRPPGTRTYNEQFF,TGTGCCAGCAGCTTAAGGCCCCCCGGGACTAGAACCTACAATGAGCAGTTCTTC
TRBJ1-6,-,-,TRBV6-4,CASSRGNNSPLHF,TGTGCCAGCAGTAGGGGGAATAATTCACCCCTCCACTTT
TRBJ1-5,-,-,TRBV7-2,CASSLVGSKSNQPQHF,TGTGCCAGCAGCTTAGTTGGCAGTAAAAGCAATCAGCCCCAGCATTTT
TRBJ2-2,-,-,TRBV4-2,CASSQAPGIGELFF,TGTGCCAGCAGCCAAGCCCCGGGGATCGGGGAGCTGTTTTTT
TRBJ1-2,-,-,TRBV27,CASSPQGRGYGYTF,TGTGCCAGCAGCCCACAAGGGAGGGGCTATGGCTACACCTTC
TRBJ2-1,-,TRBD2,TRBV7-6,CASSSKILAGLNEQFF,TGTGCCAGCAGCTCAAAGATACTAGCGGGGCTCAATGAGCAGTTCTTC
TRBJ1-2,-,TRBD1,TRBV18,CASSPVRTGNYGYTF,TGTGCCAGCTCACCAGTCCGGACAGGCAACTATGGCTACACCTTC
TRBJ1-4,-,-,TRBV9,CASSVAGQGEKLFF,TGTGCCAGCAGCGTAGCCGGGCAGGGTGAAAAACTGTTTTTT
TRBJ1-5,-,-,TRBV4-1,CASSQEPGNQPQHF,TGCGCCAGCAGCCAAGAGCCGGGCAATCAGCCCCAGCATTTT
TRBJ1-6,-,-,TRBV10-3,CAISAGGEGNSPLHF,TGTGCCATCAGTGCGGGAGGGGAAGGAAATTCACCCCTCCACTTT
TRBJ2-2,-,TRBD1,TRBV6-1,CASSDQGAAANTGELFF,TGTGCCAGCAGTGATCAGGGGGCGGCCGCGAACACCGGGGAGCTGTTTTTT
TRBJ2-7,-,TRBD1,TRBV23-1,CASSQSGQGPPQYF,TGCGCCAGCAGTCAATCTGGACAGGGGCCTCCACAGTACTTC
TRBJ1-1,-,-,TRBV18,CASSPRENTEAFF,TGTGCCAGCTCACCCCGGGAAAACACTGAAGCTTTCTTT
TRBJ1-1,-,-,TRBV6-1,CASSEARGLWGVMNTEAFF,TGTGCCAGCAGTGAAGCGCGGGGGCTTTGGGGGGTTATGAACACTGAAGCTTTCTTT
TRBJ1-4,-,-,TRBV6-1,CASSDRAATNEKLFF,TGTGCCAGCAGTGACAGGGCTGCAACTAATGAAAAACTGTTTTTT
TRBJ2-7,-,-,TRBV11-3,CASSLRQGYEQYF,TGTGCCAGCAGCCTACGGCAGGGCTACGAGCAGTACTTC
TRBJ2-3,-,TRBD2,TRBV5-1,CASSSTSGGATDTQYF,TGCGCCAGCAGCTCTACTAGCGGGGGGGCTACAGATACGCAGTATTTT
TRBJ1-6,-,-,TRBV9,CASSVDGRANSPLHF,TGTGCCAGCAGCGTGGACGGCAGGGCGAATTCACCCCTCCACTTT
TRBJ1-1,-,TRBD1,TRBV29-1,CSVGQGAFGTEAFF,TGCAGCGTGGGGCAGGGGGCTTTTGGAACTGAAGCTTTCTTT
TRBJ2-3,-,-,TRBV5-1,CASSLAQFTDTQYF,TGCGCCAGCAGCTTGGCACAATTTACAGATACGCAGTATTTT
TRBJ2-3,-,-,TRBV7-3,CASSPQRAGDTQYF,TGTGCCAGCAGCCCGCAGCGGGCGGGAGATACGCAGTATTTT
TRBJ1-2,once,TRBD1,TRBV11-2,CASSVTTGIGYTF,TGTGCCAGCAGCGTGACGACAGGGATAGGCTACACCTTC
TRBJ2-5,once,TRBD1,TRBV7-9,CASSAKDRGYGETQYF,TGTGCCAGCAGCGCGAAGGACAGGGGGTATGGAGAGACCCAGTACTTC
TRBJ2-7,-,TRBD1,TRBV6-5,CASSSRGSEQYF,TGTGCCAGCAGTTCCAGGGGGTCCGAGCAGTACTTC
TRBJ2-7,once,-,TRBV5-4,CASSPMGARLDEQYF,TGTGCCAGCAGCCCGATGGGAGCGCGCCTCGACGAGCAGTACTTC
TRBJ2-7,-,TRBD1,TRBV11-2,CASSLNRDSSYEQYF,TGTGCCAGCAGCTTAAACCGGGACAGCTCCTACGAGCAGTACTTC
TRBJ2-1,-,TRBD2,TRBV6-1,CASNLAGGHNEQFF,TGTGCCAGCAACCTAGCGGGGGGCCACAATGAGCAGTTCTTC
TRBJ1-3,-,-,TRBV5-5,CASSLWTASGNTIYF,TGTGCCAGCAGCTTGTGGACAGCTTCTGGAAACACCATATATTTT
TRBJ2-6,-,TRBD2,TRBV7-8,CASSPVWSGDGSGANVLTF,TGTGCCAGCAGCCCCGTGTGGAGCGGGGATGGCTCTGGGGCCAACGTCCTGACTTTC